This TCR beta chain appears in the sequencing data of a study of OX40 agonist ivuxolimab in advanced cancers. Background on the whole study: Ivuxolimab was an agonistic, fully human IgG2 monoclonal antibody directed against OX40 (CD134), a costimulatory receptor. Peripheral TCRbeta sequencing was intended to test whether TCR sequence diversity was altered and clonal T-cell expansion was caused by ivuxolimab. A male proportion of roughly 85% and a mean age of 60 years, ranging from about 23 to 79, were recorded for the dose-escalation cohort. Partial responses were achieved by three dose-escalation patients, of whom one had hepatocellular carcinoma and two had cutaneous melanoma. The monotherapy dose-escalation portion (N of about 52 patients) of the phase I ivuxolimab trial is reported in the paper. Intravenous ivuxolimab was administered to patients every 2 weeks at six dose levels: 0.01, 0.1, 0.3, 1.5, 3 and 10 mg/kg. Patients were allowed to have had prior anti-PD-1, anti-PD-L1 or anti-CTLA-4 therapy, and approximately 40% of the dose-escalation patients had previously received checkpoint inhibitors. Of the roughly 51 patients in dose escalation, 19 had hepatocellular carcinoma, about 15 had melanoma, 9 had renal cell carcinoma and 9 had head and neck cancer. Study-wide findings and limitations: At doses of 0.1 to 3.0 mg/kg, clonal expansion of both CD4+ and CD8+ blood T cells was observed from baseline to week 6. After ivuxolimab, CD8+ T cells had more expanded clones than CD4+ T cells on average. In partial responders in the 0.1-3.0 mg/kg groups, normalized peripheral clonal expansion was found to be among the lowest, especially among CD8+ T cells. Antigen specificity was not determined for the clonally expanded peripheral T cells. Low levels of normalized T-cell clonal expansion were also shown by some nonresponding patients.

To sequence the TCRbeta CDR3 region, genomic DNA was isolated from the sorted cells. The immunoSEQ Assay was used to sequence the TCRbeta CDR3 regions. TCRdb re-hosts the immuneACCESS table, in-frame sequences only. Its copies lack some clones; in the studies checked, an unresolved V gene accounts for under half of them, and the cause for the rest is not known. The sample includes over 35,000 clones, with about 89% observed a single time. The top ten clones comprise approximately 46% of the sample. Patients with autoimmune disease history or receiving systemic immunosuppression were excluded from the trial. Peripheral blood for TCR sequencing was collected from all dose cohorts at baseline, on cycle 4 day 1, and on cycle 7 day 1. Samples came from an open-label, multicenter, first-in-human phase I dose-escalation trial of ivuxolimab. Adults with locally advanced or metastatic melanoma, renal cell, hepatocellular, or head and neck squamous cell carcinoma were enrolled in the trial. Before TCR sequencing, CD4+ T cells and CD8+ T cells from peripheral blood were sorted into separate populations.

From a lookup of the germline V gene, CDR1 and CDR2 are SGHRS and YFSETQ. Its CDR3 holds 15 amino acids, cysteine through phenylalanine. Just CDR3 DNA is preserved here, 45 bases in frame from base 1. Cut back by 4 bases and 6 bases, the V and J ends lie 20 bases apart. This clone came up once. Its antigen target is currently unknown. No base qualities exist here, and no much larger clone lies one base off it. Sequenced material: CD4+ or CD8+ T cells sorted from blood, taken in a trial of the OX40 agonist ivuxolimab. In this chain, TRBV5-1 is recombined with TRBJ2-7; 5 matching bases give a weak D call of TRBD2. The source of this sequence is an adult with an advanced solid tumor such as melanoma, head and neck, liver or kidney cancer. The CDR3: CASSPTDSSSPEQYF. In nucleotides, the sequence is TGCGCCAGCAGCCCAACGGACTCTTCCTCGCCCGAGCAGTACTTC.